This T cell receptor (beta chain) was sequenced for a study of blood T cell repertoires in COVID-19. V shed 5 bases and J shed 6 bases, with 15 bases lying between them. Germline V CDR1 and CDR2: LNHDA, SQIVND (reference sequence). This CDR3 has 14 amino acids. Only in-frame clones appear in the TCRdb table, and some are missing; sequencing was by immunoSEQ multiplex PCR. The sample lists around 60,000 clones; about two thirds were seen once. This clone was detected a few times. Sequenced: peripheral blood. This clonotype was obtained from a woman in her 70s with COVID-19, enrolled during active disease. This rearrangement joins TRBV19 to TRBJ2-3; D perhaps matches TRBD1 (8 bases). The CDR3 DNA reads TGTGCCAGTAGTTCAGCGGGACAGGTGGATACGCAGTATTTT. Protein product: CASSSAGQVDTQYF.